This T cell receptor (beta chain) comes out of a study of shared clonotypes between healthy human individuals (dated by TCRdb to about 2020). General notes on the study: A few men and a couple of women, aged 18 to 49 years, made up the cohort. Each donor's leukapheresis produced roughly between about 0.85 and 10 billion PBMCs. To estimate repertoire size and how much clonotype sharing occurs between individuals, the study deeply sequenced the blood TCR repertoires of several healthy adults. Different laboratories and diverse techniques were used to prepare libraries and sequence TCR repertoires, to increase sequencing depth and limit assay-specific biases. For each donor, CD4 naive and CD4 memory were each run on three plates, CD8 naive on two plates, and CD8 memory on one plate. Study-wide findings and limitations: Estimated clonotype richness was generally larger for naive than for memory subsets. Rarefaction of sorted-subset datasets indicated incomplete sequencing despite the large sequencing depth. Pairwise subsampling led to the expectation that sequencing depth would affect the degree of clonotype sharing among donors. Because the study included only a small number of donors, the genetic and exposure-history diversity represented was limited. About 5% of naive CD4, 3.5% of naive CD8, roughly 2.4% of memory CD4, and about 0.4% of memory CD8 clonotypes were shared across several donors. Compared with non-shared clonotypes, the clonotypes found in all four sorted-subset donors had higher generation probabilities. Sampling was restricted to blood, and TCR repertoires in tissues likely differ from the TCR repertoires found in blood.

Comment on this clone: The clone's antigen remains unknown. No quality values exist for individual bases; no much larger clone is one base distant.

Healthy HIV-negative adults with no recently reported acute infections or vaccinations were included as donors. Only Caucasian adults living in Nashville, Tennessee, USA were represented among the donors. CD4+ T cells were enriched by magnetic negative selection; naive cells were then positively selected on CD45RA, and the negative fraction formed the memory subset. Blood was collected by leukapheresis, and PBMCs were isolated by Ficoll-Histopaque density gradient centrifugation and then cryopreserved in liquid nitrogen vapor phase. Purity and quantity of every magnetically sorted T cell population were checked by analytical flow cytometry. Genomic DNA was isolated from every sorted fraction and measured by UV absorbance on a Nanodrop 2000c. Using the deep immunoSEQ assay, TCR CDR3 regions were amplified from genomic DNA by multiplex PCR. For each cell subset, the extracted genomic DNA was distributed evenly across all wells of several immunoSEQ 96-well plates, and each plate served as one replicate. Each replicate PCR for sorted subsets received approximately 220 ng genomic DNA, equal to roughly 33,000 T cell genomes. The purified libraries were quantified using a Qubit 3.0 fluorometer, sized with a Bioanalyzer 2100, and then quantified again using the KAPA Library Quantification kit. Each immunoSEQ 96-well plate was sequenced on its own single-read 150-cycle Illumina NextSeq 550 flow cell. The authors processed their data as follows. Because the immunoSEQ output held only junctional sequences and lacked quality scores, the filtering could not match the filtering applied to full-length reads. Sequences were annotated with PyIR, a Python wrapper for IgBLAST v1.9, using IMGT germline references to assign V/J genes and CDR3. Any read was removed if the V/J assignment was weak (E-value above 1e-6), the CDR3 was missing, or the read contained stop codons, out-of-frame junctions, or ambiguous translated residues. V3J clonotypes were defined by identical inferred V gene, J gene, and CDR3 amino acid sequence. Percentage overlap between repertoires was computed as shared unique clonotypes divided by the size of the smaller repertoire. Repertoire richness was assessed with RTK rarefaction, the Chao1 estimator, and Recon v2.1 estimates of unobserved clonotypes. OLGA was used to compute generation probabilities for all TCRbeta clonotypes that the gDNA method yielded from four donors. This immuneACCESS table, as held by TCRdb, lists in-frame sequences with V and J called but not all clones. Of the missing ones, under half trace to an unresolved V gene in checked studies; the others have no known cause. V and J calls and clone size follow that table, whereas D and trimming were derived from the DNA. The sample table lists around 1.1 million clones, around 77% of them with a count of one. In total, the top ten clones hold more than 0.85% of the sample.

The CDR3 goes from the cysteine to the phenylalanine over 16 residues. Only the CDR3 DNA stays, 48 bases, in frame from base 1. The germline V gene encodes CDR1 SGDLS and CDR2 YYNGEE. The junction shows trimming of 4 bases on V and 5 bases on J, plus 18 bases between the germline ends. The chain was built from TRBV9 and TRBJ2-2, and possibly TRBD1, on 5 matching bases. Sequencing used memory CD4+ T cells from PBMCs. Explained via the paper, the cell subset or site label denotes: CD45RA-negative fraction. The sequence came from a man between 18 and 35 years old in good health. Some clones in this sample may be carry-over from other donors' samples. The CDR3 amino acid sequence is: CASSPRGFRQTGELFF. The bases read TGTGCCAGCAGCCCTAGAGGTTTCCGACAGACCGGGGAGCTGTTTTTT.